These T cell receptor beta chains were read from a single sample in a study of sequential checkpoint blockade in melanoma. Assay: immunoSEQ multiplex PCR; the TCRdb copy retains only in-frame clones and omits some. The sample has a few thousand clones, more than 20% seen once. The material sequenced was tumor tissue (inferred from file names), taken from a patient given nivolumab and ipilimumab in sequence. These receptors all come from a human donor with melanoma. Both conserved end residues are trimmed from each CDR3.

V: TRBV9; CDR3: ASSANVNEQF
V: TRBV19; CDR3: ASSKGAGASDTQY
V: TRBV9; CDR3: ASSVPVRGTKNIQY
V: TRBV6-8; CDR3: ASSDRGTNEKLF
V: TRBV1; CDR3: ASSQNPSGNYNEQF
V: TRBV18; CDR3: ASSPPAQGQNNEQF
V: TRBV15; CDR3: ATSREGQGNYGYT
V: TRBV19; CDR3: ASSYNNRDRRIAKNIQY
V: TRBV18; CDR3: ASSPRAGRNEKLF
V: TRBV23-1; CDR3: ASSLDGNTEAF
V: TRBV25-1; CDR3: ASSELGGRQETQY
V: TRBV10-2; CDR3: ASSGQGGGQPQH
V: TRBV18; CDR3: ASSSGQGKRVGNEQF
V: TRBV11-3; CDR3: ASSNRGRATEAF
V: TRBV6-8; CDR3: ASSYPPPRGDRRFTEAF
V: TRBV19; CDR3: ASSIAGTGVSGANVLT
V: TRBV11-3; CDR3: ASSWGEARNEQF
V: TRBV11-3; CDR3: ASSPSTPIYEQY
V: TRBV4-1; CDR3: ASSQNPRQGMNTEAF
V: TRBV28; CDR3: ASSLVGGGNAGNTIY
V: TRBV11-3; CDR3: ASSLVGEQNTQY
V: TRBV6-8; CDR3: ASSYSMAGAGVSTEAF
V: TRBV6-8; CDR3: ASVEERRNEQY
V: TRBV14; CDR3: ASSQLSGGEQY
V: TRBV6-8; CDR3: ASRRDSYEQY
V: TRBV4-1; CDR3: ASRPGLDSYEQY
V: TRBV25-1; CDR3: ASSDHRTSLYNEQF
V: TRBV14; CDR3: ASSQDILGAGELF
V: TRBV11-3; CDR3: ASRPGTAANTGELF
V: TRBV28; CDR3: ASRGPYFTDTQY